This T cell receptor (beta chain) was profiled in a study of radiation and T cells in renal cell carcinoma. Data came from immunoSEQ multiplex PCR; TCRdb stores just in-frame clones and leaves some out. In the table there are some 120,000 clones, roughly four fifths of which are singletons. This clone was seen only once. Time point here: blood 2 weeks post-SBRT. Regarding treatment: 15 Gy SBRT to primary tumor, nephrectomy 4 weeks later. The receptor's source is a woman aged 55-69 years with renal cell carcinoma. The sample in question was blood, obtained from a patient whose treatment included radiotherapy and nephrectomy.

CDR3: CASSQVGNEQFF. CDR3 nucleotides: TGCGCCAGCAGCCAAGTGGGCAATGAGCAGTTCTTC. The chain employs TRBV4-1 and TRBJ2-1; no clear D. Germline CDR1 reads MGHRA; CDR2 reads YSYEKL. The V and J ends lost 1 base and 6 bases respectively, with 4 bases between them. This CDR3 has 12 amino acids.